The 8 T cell receptor beta chains reported below all come from one sample, sequenced in a study of T cells in Graves' hyperthyroidism and ophthalmopathy. It was RNA transcripts that yielded the amplified TCR beta CDR3 regions. A set of HTBI primers served as the primers for a first-round RT-PCR of the TCR CDR3. One entry per CDR3 protein results from TCRdb running MiXCR on the multiplex PCR reads. Of about 560,000 distinct CDR3 sequences in the sample, about 14% were seen once. Sequenced input: blood. The receptors were gathered from a woman in her 40s with Graves' hyperthyroidism.

This clonotype occurred many times. The V call is TRBV28, the J call TRBJ2-3, with D hard to call. Trimming cost V 2 bases and J 2 bases, with 17 bases left between them. Per the germline V gene, CDR1 is MDHEN and CDR2 is SYDVKM. The CDR3 has 17 amino acids. CDR3 coding DNA: TGTGCCAGCAGTTTAATGTTCCCAGGCGAAAACACAGATACGCAGTATTTT. This sequence encodes CASSLMFPGENTDTQYF. The full variable domain, its missing parts supplied by reference TRBV28 and TRBJ2-3, is DVKVTQSSRYLVKRTGEKVFLECVQDMDHENMFWYRQDPGLGLRLIYFSYDVKMKEKGDIPEGYSVSREKKERFSLILESASTNQTSMYLCASSLMFPGENTDTQYFGPGTRLTVL.

This clonotype was detected ten times or more. Here the CDR3 reads CASTGQTNTEAFF. The CDR3 region has the DNA TGTGCCAGCACAGGACAGACGAACACTGAAGCTTTCTTT. The chain is built from TRBV11-2 and TRBJ1-1; weak D call: TRBD1 (6 bases). The CDR3 contains 13 residues. Germline values: CDR1 SGHAT, CDR2 FQNNGV. V was pared by 7 bases and J by 1 base, with 10 bases between. Drawing the rest from reference TRBV11-2 and TRBJ1-1, the complete variable domain is EAGVAQSPRYKIIEKRQSVAFWCNPISGHATLYWYQQILGQGPKLLIQFQNNGVVDDSQLPKDRFSAERLKGVDSTLKIQPAKLEDSAVYLCASTGQTNTEAFFGQGTRLTVV.

This clonotype was seen at least ten times. V and J are TRBV28 and TRBJ1-6; the D is unclear. Germline CDR1 MDHEN, CDR2 SYDVKM. This CDR3 contains 13 residues. The germline V and J ends were trimmed by 2 bases and 7 bases, with 6 bases remaining between them. The CDR3 DNA follows: TGTGCCAGCAGTTTAGATTGGAATTCACCCCTCCACTTT. Its translation: CASSLDWNSPLHF.

This clonotype was observed at least ten times. V usage is TRBV5-1 and J usage is TRBJ1-2, with 7 bases identical to TRBD1. V trimming: 5 bases; J trimming: 7 bases; junction bases outside the gene matches: 5. Germline assignment: CDR1 SGHRS and CDR2 YFSETQ. CDR3 length: 12 amino acids. The CDR3 DNA reads TGCGCCAGCAGAAGGCAGGGGGGTGGCTACACCTTC. Translation: CASRRQGGGYTF.

In nucleotides, the CDR3 is TGTGCCAGTAGTATTTTTTATTTGACAGGGGAAGAGACCCAGTACTTC. Protein: CASSIFYLTGEETQYF. This chain connects TRBV19 to TRBJ2-5; 8 bases are a match to TRBD1. The germline V gene encodes CDR1 LNHDA and CDR2 SQIVND (reference sequence). This CDR3 comprises 16 residues. J was trimmed by 3 bases and V by 3 bases; bases with no gene match: 9.

This clonotype appeared many times. V is TRBV18 and J is TRBJ2-7; D is perhaps TRBD1 (6 bases). V was trimmed by 2 bases and J by 3 bases, leaving 11 bases between them. The CDR3 consists of 14 residues. CDR1 is KGHSH and CDR2 is LQKENI in the germline V gene. In nucleotides, the CDR3 is TGTGCCAGCTCACCAAACAGGGTCCTCTACGAGCAGTACTTC. Residues: CASSPNRVLYEQYF.

The sample holds many counts of this clonotype. This chain links TRBV27 with TRBJ2-3, with D possibly matching TRBD1 (5 bases). The length of the CDR3 is 13 residues. Germline CDR1 is MNHEY and CDR2 is SMNVEV (reference sequence). V was trimmed by 6 bases and J by 6 bases, leaving 13 bases between them. CDR3 sequence: CASRGQGSDTQYF. DNA for the CDR3: TGTGCCAGCAGAGGGCAGGGAAGCGATACGCAGTATTTT.

This clonotype has just one count. The CDR3 sequence: CASRSTGSPYEQYF. The DNA of the CDR3 is TGTGCCAGCAGGAGTACAGGGAGCCCCTACGAGCAGTACTTC. The chain combines TRBV7-9 with TRBJ2-7, with D maybe TRBD1 (6 bases). In germline, CDR1 is SEHNR, CDR2 FQNEAQ (reference sequence). The CDR3 loop spans 14 amino acids. Trimming pared 6 bases from V and 2 bases from J, leaving 14 bases between.